Listed below are T cell receptor beta chains from one sample, sequenced in a study of post-analysis software for immune sequencing data. Via MiXCR, TCRdb re-called the PCR reads, giving one row per CDR3 protein. The sample contains about 500,000 distinct CDR3 sequences, roughly 45% of which appear only once. Sequenced input: blood. The receptors derive from a girl aged 5 to 17 with multiple sclerosis. Each CDR3 is given with its conserved first and last residue. Fields, in order: J gene, V gene, CDR3 protein.

j_call: TRBJ2-5; v_call: TRBV11-2; cdr3_aa: CASRVGTRETQYF
j_call: TRBJ2-5; v_call: TRBV5-1; cdr3_aa: CASAPAEVETQYF
j_call: TRBJ2-3; v_call: TRBV7-9; cdr3_aa: CASSFHTDTQYF
j_call: TRBJ2-1; v_call: TRBV20-1; cdr3_aa: CSASMQGYGTADNYNEQFF
j_call: TRBJ2-5; v_call: TRBV12-3/TRBV12-4; cdr3_aa: CASSLGGSPSGETQYF
j_call: TRBJ2-5; v_call: TRBV5-1; cdr3_aa: CASSADRDGTQYF
j_call: TRBJ1-2; v_call: TRBV4-1; cdr3_aa: CASSPLTGTGESYGYTF
j_call: TRBJ1-5; v_call: TRBV6-1; cdr3_aa: CASRKHGYNQPQHF
j_call: TRBJ2-3; v_call: TRBV20-1; cdr3_aa: CSTRRRESTDTQYF
j_call: TRBJ1-5; v_call: TRBV6-2/TRBV6-3; cdr3_aa: CASTTRGSYQPQHF
j_call: TRBJ1-2; v_call: TRBV6-5; cdr3_aa: CASSYGNNYGYTF
j_call: TRBJ2-7; v_call: TRBV20-1; cdr3_aa: CSARKGQGIYEQYF
j_call: TRBJ1-5; v_call: TRBV6-2/TRBV6-3; cdr3_aa: CASSYSKNRGGQPQHF
j_call: TRBJ2-6; v_call: TRBV7-3; cdr3_aa: CASSRRGRVTGSGANVLTF
j_call: TRBJ2-7; v_call: TRBV29-1; cdr3_aa: CSVVGDRLYEQYF
j_call: TRBJ1-4; v_call: TRBV20-1; cdr3_aa: CSARGPGGNEKLFF
j_call: TRBJ2-3; v_call: TRBV5-1; cdr3_aa: CASQTGSADTQYF
j_call: TRBJ2-1; v_call: TRBV6-4; cdr3_aa: CASSDSPSSYNEQFF
j_call: .; v_call: TRBV6-1; cdr3_aa: CASSSGRRETQYF
j_call: TRBJ2-5; v_call: TRBV20-1; cdr3_aa: CSGRQGIETQYF
j_call: TRBJ2-5; v_call: TRBV28; cdr3_aa: CASRLQGRLNEQYF
j_call: TRBJ2-2; v_call: TRBV21-1; cdr3_aa: CASSKQGAHTGELFF
j_call: TRBJ2-5; v_call: TRBV20-1; cdr3_aa: CSARDLGGYNEQYF